This entry lists 16 T cell receptor beta chains sequenced from one sample in a study of post-analysis software for immune sequencing data (dated by TCRdb to the mid-2010s). The method behind the library was PCR. This sample was sequenced with an Illumina HiSeq 2500. To reduce PCR and sequencing biases, unique molecular identifiers were incorporated into the TCR beta cDNA libraries. TCRdb cleaned the public reads at Q25 with fastp, built clones with MiXCR and kept in-frame beta chains. Duplicate CDR3 protein sequences are folded into a single record with the most common DNA and genes. Across this sample there are roughly 870,000 distinct CDR3 sequences, with approximately 57% seen only once. The ten top clones hold roughly 4.4% of the sample. Beyond this particular receptor, the publication reports: Roughly 5 TRBV segments, including TRBV5-6, TRBV5-1 and TRBV20-1, were significantly more frequent in patients than controls.

These receptors lack a known antigen. Input material: blood. The receptors originated from a girl between 10 and 17 years old with multiple sclerosis.

This clonotype was seen only a few times. The rearrangement joins TRBV5-1 to TRBJ2-3, with D perhaps matching TRBD1 (5 bases). Germline V gene lookup returns CDR1 SGHRS and CDR2 YFSETQ. The CDR3 extends over 14 amino acids. V was shortened by 4 bases and J by 5 bases, with 14 bases between the two germline ends. CDR3 sequence reads: CASSRAFRVDTQYF. CDR3 DNA sequence: TGCGCCAGCAGCAGGGCCTTCAGGGTAGATACGCAGTATTTT.

This chain uses TRBV18 with TRBJ2-5; TRBD2 matches at 14 bases. Judging by the DNA end, TRBJ2-7 fits better; the J call may be wrong. The CDR3 runs to 15 residues. Germline-derived CDR1 and CDR2 are KGHSH and LQKENI. CDR3 bases: TGTGCCAGCTCACCAACCGGACTAGCGGGAGGCGAGCAGTACTTC. It translates to CASSPTGLAGGEQYF.

This clonotype was observed a single time. The chain has TRBV7-6 and TRBJ2-1; the D gene is possibly TRBD2 (6 bases). Trimming removed 8 bases at V and 0 bases at J, with 11 bases between. Germline V gives CDR1 SGHVS, CDR2 FNYEAQ. The CDR3 extends over 14 amino acids. CDR3 DNA: TGTGCCAGCGGGGGGACGCCCTCCTACAATGAGCAGTTCTTC. This encodes CASGGTPSYNEQFF.

This chain uses TRBV7-3 with TRBJ2-5; D is undetermined. The ends were cut back, 1 base at V and 2 bases at J, with 11 bases in the middle. The CDR3 covers 15 residues. Germline V gene lookup returns CDR1 SGHTA and CDR2 FQGTGA. In DNA form, the CDR3 reads TGTGCCAGCAGCTTAAGAGTCGGTAGTCAAGAGACCCAGTACTTC. It is translated as CASSLRVGSQETQYF.

This sequence joins TRBV7-9 and TRBJ2-4, with TRBD1 matching over 11 bases. This CDR3 spans 16 amino acids. V shed 4 bases and J 8 bases; nucleotides not matched to a gene: 10. Germline loops: CDR1 SEHNR, CDR2 FQNEAQ (reference sequence). CDR3 amino acids: CASSSVGQGDSDIQYF. CDR3 coding DNA: TGTGCCAGCAGCTCCGTGGGACAGGGGGATTCGGACATTCAGTACTTC.

The V call is TRBV29-1, the J call TRBJ2-5, with unresolved D. The CDR3 totals 15 residues. Trimming took off 1 base at V and 1 base at J, with 13 bases between the two ends. Germline CDR1 SQVTM, CDR2 ANQGSEA. CDR3 sequence reads: CSVEVSRRSQETQYF. The CDR3 nucleotides read TGCAGCGTTGAAGTCTCGCGGAGAAGCCAAGAGACCCAGTACTTC. The full variable domain, rest sourced from reference TRBV29-1 and TRBJ2-5, is SAVISQKPSRDICQRGTSLTIQCQVDSQVTMMFWYRQQPGQSLTLIATANQGSEATYESGFVIDKFPISRPNLTFSTLTVSNMSPEDSSIYLCSVEVSRRSQETQYFGPGTRLLVL.

The sample holds a few counts of this clonotype. The chain has TRBV10-3 and TRBJ2-1, with 8 bases aligning to TRBD2. The germline gives CDR1 ENHRY, CDR2 SYGVKD. V gave up 6 bases and J gave up 2 bases; unmatched junction bases: 12. There are 17 residues in the CDR3. CDR3 nucleotides: TGTGCCATCAGCAGAGCGGGAGTCCCCCTTCCCTACAATGAGCAGTTCTTC. Its translation is CAISRAGVPLPYNEQFF.

This sequence joins TRBV5-1 and TRBJ1-1; 10 nucleotides align to TRBD1. Germline values: CDR1 SGHRS, CDR2 YFSETQ. This CDR3 is 15 amino acids long. J was trimmed by 5 bases and V by 3 bases; bases with no gene match: 7. The CDR3 region is CASSSPGQGKTEAFF. Written as DNA, the CDR3 is TGCGCCAGCAGCTCCCCGGGACAGGGGAAGACTGAAGCTTTCTTT.

Turning to this clonotype: Germline and junction disagree at one end, which may indicate a read error. This sequence joins TRBV2 and TRBJ1-2; tentatively, D is TRBD1 (5 bases). The germline V gene has CDR1 SNHLY and CDR2 FYNNEI. The CDR3 consists of 15 residues. The CDR3 sequence: CASSPDKRTNYGCTF. CDR3 DNA: TGTGCCAGCAGCCCGGACAAGAGAACTAACTATGGCTGCACCTTC.

This clonotype was observed a few times. This chain links TRBV4-2 with TRBJ1-2; D uncertain. Trimming took 2 bases from V and 4 from J, leaving 14 bases between them. Germline CDR1 reads LGHNA; CDR2 reads YNFKEQ. The CDR3 spans 15 residues. The CDR3 DNA sequence: TGTGCCAGCAGCCAAATCCCGGCGGAGACCTATGGCTACACCTTC. The encoded protein is CASSQIPAETYGYTF.

The V call is TRBV6-2 or TRBV6-3, the J call TRBJ2-2, with 7 bases that match TRBD1. From germline, CDR1 is MNHEY and CDR2 SVGEGT. The CDR3 sequence is 14 residues long. V was clipped by 4 bases and J by 4 bases; unmatched bases: 3. The CDR3 loop reads CASSSRGSTGELFF. The CDR3 DNA is TGTGCCAGCAGTTCCAGGGGGAGCACCGGGGAGCTGTTTTTT.

This clonotype was recorded a few times. This chain links TRBV7-2 with TRBJ1-2; D may be TRBD1 (6 bases). V lost 0 bases and J 4 bases, leaving 15 bases between the germline ends. This CDR3 region has 16 residues. Germline-derived CDR1 and CDR2 are SGHTA and FQGNSA. The chain's CDR3 is CASSLADSSTPYGYTF. CDR3 bases: TGTGCCAGCAGCTTAGCGGACAGTAGTACACCCTATGGCTACACCTTC.

This clonotype was seen repeatedly, ten times or more. V is TRBV29-1 and J is TRBJ2-7; the match to TRBD1 covers 7 bases. CDR1 is SQVTM and CDR2 is ANQGSEA in the germline V gene. The junction had 8 bases not matched to a gene; V was cut back by 7 bases and J by 5 bases. The CDR3 is 12 amino acids. The DNA of the CDR3 is TGCAGCGCTCTACAGGGGTTCGACGAGCAGTACTTC. This sequence encodes CSALQGFDEQYF.

The rearrangement joins TRBV7-3 to TRBJ2-2; D tentatively fits TRBD1 or TRBD2 (5 bases each). The germline V gene encodes CDR1 SGHTA and CDR2 FQGTGA. This CDR3 region has 14 residues. V was trimmed by 5 bases and J by 7 bases, leaving 14 bases between them. The CDR3 here is CASSRDRLGGELFF. The CDR3 bases are TGTGCCAGCAGCCGGGACCGTCTTGGCGGGGAGCTGTTTTTT.

The genes are TRBV20-1 and TRBJ2-3, with 7 bases matching TRBD2. Germline values: CDR1 DFQATT, CDR2 SNEGSKA (reference sequence). V lost 5 bases, J lost 2 bases, and 4 bases stayed unmatched. This CDR3 has 13 residues. Here the CDR3 reads CSALAAYTDTQYF. CDR3 coding DNA: TGCAGTGCTCTAGCGGCGTACACAGATACGCAGTATTTT.

This clonotype has more than one count but fewer than ten. The rearrangement links TRBV6-5 to TRBJ2-4, with 7 bases lining up with TRBD1. V lost 4 bases and J lost 7; bases outside the gene matches: 4. Germline V lookup: CDR1 MNHEY, CDR2 SVGAGI. The length of the CDR3 is 13 residues. CDR3: CASSSRDSNIQYF. CDR3 coding DNA: TGTGCCAGCAGTTCCCGGGACAGCAACATTCAGTACTTC.